This TCR beta chain stems from a study of cytomegalovirus exposure and HLA in healthy donors. Overall study results and limits: It was shown in a later analysis that HLA-associated TCR beta chains were more clonally expanded than other, equally common chains. A later analysis linked a missense DCLRE1C variant to TCR beta V- and J-gene trimming. The authors confirmed in vitro that three CMV-associated chains were specific for CMV antigens.

Per germline, CDR1 LGHNA and CDR2 YSLEER. The CDR3 loop spans 20 amino acids. The V and J ends lost 0 bases and 3 bases, in that order; junction bases with no gene match: 12. Comments on this clone: Its antigen is not known.

A multiplex PCR was run with 60 Vbeta primers and 13 Jbeta primers. The table came from immunoSEQ multiplex PCR; TCRdb's copy has only in-frame clones and leaves some out. In all, the sample yields around 140,000 clones. The receptor's source is a woman under 30 in good health and CMV-seronegative. Sequencing was carried out using PBMCs. The chain links TRBV4-3 to TRBJ2-6; 9 positions agree with TRBD1. The CDR3 DNA follows: TGCGCCAGCAGCCAAGAGAGGGTGGACAGGGGTGGTCGTGGGGCCAACGTCCTGACTTTC. Translating gives CASSQERVDRGGRGANVLTF.